This TCR beta chain was identified in a study of blood T cell repertoires in COVID-19. There are 15 residues in the CDR3. J gave up 7 bases and V 4 bases, and 8 bases lay outside the gene matches. Germline CDR1 is WSHSY and CDR2 is SAAADI. This clone was counted only a few times. The assay was immunoSEQ multiplex PCR, and TCRdb's table has in-frame clones only and misses some. This table has about 240,000 clones, just under 85% appearing once. The origin of this receptor is a woman aged 60-75 years with active or convalescent COVID-19. The sample consisted of peripheral blood. V and J are TRBV10-2 and TRBJ2-2; 8 bases match TRBD2. This CDR3 reads CASSGLATRGGELFF. The CDR3 DNA follows: TGCGCCAGCAGTGGACTAGCGACCCGTGGCGGGGAGCTGTTTTTT.